Listed below are T cell receptor beta chains from one sample, sequenced in a study of Graves' ophthalmopathy and Graves' hyperthyroidism. TCRdb analysed the multiplex PCR reads with MiXCR anew, one entry per CDR3 protein. Of about 400,000 distinct CDR3 sequences listed, 15% to 20% are singletons. Source material: peripheral blood. These receptor sequences come from a woman aged 18 to 35 with Graves' ophthalmopathy. CDR3s include the opening cysteine and the closing phenylalanine or tryptophan. Fields, in order: clone size, D gene, V gene, J gene, CDR3 protein, CDR3 DNA. D genes are given only for firm matches. Expanded clones get a size class; other rows say once, few or many, or leave the size out.

many	.	TRBV20-1	TRBJ2-7	CSASGSTHEQYF	TGCAGTGCTAGCGGGTCGACCCACGAGCAGTACTTC
many	.	TRBV28	TRBJ2-4	CASSSTGPLAKNIQYF	TGTGCCAGCAGTTCTACAGGGCCCCTAGCCAAAAACATTCAGTACTTC
many	.	TRBV30	TRBJ2-7	CAWSRDRYEQYF	TGTGCCTGGAGTAGGGATCGGTACGAGCAGTACTTC
.	.	TRBV12-5	TRBJ1-5	CASGLENQPQHF	TGTGCTAGTGGTTTGGAAAATCAGCCCCAGCATTTT
many	TRBD1	TRBV6-5	TRBJ1-2	CASSYFPGQGSNYGYTF	TGTGCCAGCAGTTACTTTCCGGGACAGGGATCTAACTATGGCTACACCTTC
many	.	TRBV28	TRBJ1-2	CASRPAVGDYGYTF	TGTGCCAGCAGACCGGCGGTTGGGGACTATGGCTACACCTTC
many	.	TRBV11-2	TRBJ2-6	CASSFSDLSGANVLTF	TGTGCCAGCAGCTTTTCAGATCTCTCTGGGGCCAACGTCCTGACTTTC
.	.	TRBV6-2/TRBV6-3	TRBJ2-2	CASTSRRDTGELFF	TGTGCCAGCACCTCCCGCAGGGACACCGGGGAGCTGTTTTTT
.	TRBD1	TRBV6-1	TRBJ1-5	CASSTEQGINQPQHF	TGTGCCAGCAGTACAGAACAGGGGATCAATCAGCCCCAGCATTTT
many	TRBD1	TRBV12-3/TRBV12-4	TRBJ2-3	CASSFGTGLTDTQYF	TGTGCCAGCAGTTTCGGGACAGGGCTTACAGATACGCAGTATTTT
many	.	TRBV27	TRBJ1-1	CASRPTVGTEAFF	TGTGCCAGCAGGCCCACAGTAGGGACTGAAGCTTTCTTT
many	.	TRBV25-1	TRBJ1-1	CASSEGGDEAFF	TGTGCCAGCAGTGAGGGGGGTGATGAAGCTTTCTTT
many	.	TRBV28	TRBJ1-5	CARTRLGTTSNQPQHF	TGTGCCAGAACCAGGCTCGGGACAACGAGCAATCAGCCCCAGCATTTT
few	TRBD2	TRBV15	TRBJ2-7	CATGLAGINSYEQYF	TGTGCCACCGGTCTAGCGGGGATTAACTCCTACGAGCAGTACTTC
.	.	TRBV10-1	TRBJ1-6	CASSVGWRGRGSPLHF	TGCGCCAGCAGCGTCGGGTGGAGGGGTCGAGGTTCACCCCTCCACTTT
many	.	TRBV7-8	TRBJ2-5	CASSLVSLVAGRQETQYF	TGTGCCAGCAGCTTAGTGTCATTGGTCGCAGGGCGGCAGGAGACCCAGTACTTC
once	.	TRBV7-6	TRBJ1-2	CASGPATYGYTF	TGTGCCAGCGGCCCCGCCACCTATGGCTACACCTTC
.	.	TRBV6-2/TRBV6-3	TRBJ1-5	CAGSYEGHQPQHF	TGTGCCGGCAGTTACGAAGGGCATCAGCCCCAGCATTTT
.	TRBD2	TRBV6-1	TRBJ2-7	CASSEVGRGTSYEQYF	TGTGCCAGCAGTGAAGTTGGGCGGGGGACCTCCTACGAGCAGTACTTC
many	.	TRBV2	TRBJ1-1	CASSTLVRLNTEAFF	TGTGCCAGCAGTACGTTAGTCAGGTTGAACACTGAAGCTTTCTTT
.	.	TRBV7-8	TRBJ2-5	CASSLFRTTSRKTQYF	TGTGCCAGCAGCCTCTTTAGAACGACGAGTCGGAAGACCCAGTACTTC
many	.	TRBV6-2/TRBV6-3	TRBJ1-2	CASSYLGPQGHLNYGYTF	TGTGCCAGCAGTTACCTCGGACCGCAGGGGCACCTTAACTATGGCTACACCTTC
many	TRBD2	TRBV10-3	TRBJ2-3	CATSGLAGTDTQYF	TGTGCCACCTCGGGACTAGCGGGCACAGATACGCAGTATTTT
many	TRBD2	TRBV11-2	TRBJ2-7	CASSPIAGGSYEQYF	TGTGCCAGCAGCCCCATAGCGGGAGGCTCCTACGAGCAGTACTTC
.	.	TRBV28	TRBJ1-5	CASSTAPSRSQHF	TGTGCCAGCAGCACCGCCCCGTCTCGGTCCCAGCATTTT
many	TRBD2	TRBV27	TRBJ2-7	CASSHQTSGRGYEQYF	TGTGCCAGCAGTCACCAGACTAGCGGGAGAGGCTACGAGCAGTACTTC
many	.	TRBV11-2	TRBJ2-2	CASSLVSPWGTGELFF	TGTGCCAGCAGCTTAGTAAGCCCTTGGGGGACCGGGGAGCTGTTTTTT
many	.	TRBV7-2	TRBJ2-5	CASSFGGQETQYF	TGTGCCAGCAGTTTTGGGGGCCAAGAGACCCAGTACTTC
many	.	TRBV28	TRBJ1-6	CASSLTGTTNSPLHF	TGTGCCAGCAGTTTAACCGGGACTACCAATTCACCCCTCCACTTT
few	.	TRBV6-5	TRBJ2-7	CASSYSIRGYEQYF	TGTGCCAGCAGTTACTCGATCCGTGGGTACGAGCAGTACTTC
many	.	TRBV7-2	TRBJ2-7	CASSYLQGYYEQYF	TGTGCCAGCAGCTACCTACAGGGTTACTACGAGCAGTACTTC
many	TRBD1	TRBV11-3	TRBJ2-2	CASSHRDRAGELFF	TGTGCCAGCAGCCACCGGGACAGGGCCGGGGAGCTGTTTTTT
many	.	TRBV28	TRBJ2-7	CASTLSRMIGMAEQYF	TGTGCCAGCACCCTCTCCCGGATGATCGGGATGGCCGAGCAGTACTTC
many	TRBD1	TRBV7-2	TRBJ2-7	CASSFTGGTYEQYF	TGTGCCAGCAGCTTCACAGGGGGCACCTACGAGCAGTACTTC
many	.	TRBV2	TRBJ2-2	CASSVGPAGTGELFF	TGTGCCAGCAGTGTCGGCCCCGCAGGGACCGGGGAGCTGTTTTTT
many	.	TRBV7-9	TRBJ2-1	CASSSRARDEQFF	TGTGCCAGCAGCTCTAGGGCTAGGGATGAGCAGTTCTTC
many	.	TRBV9	TRBJ1-5	CASGEPQHF	TGTGCCAGCGGGGAGCCCCAGCATTTT
.	TRBD1	TRBV7-9	TRBJ2-4	CASSFAGTDKNIQYF	TGTGCCAGCAGCTTCGCCGGGACAGATAAAAACATTCAGTACTTC
.	.	TRBV2	TRBJ1-1	CASSPQVWGGTEAFF	TGTGCCAGCAGCCCCCAGGTTTGGGGGGGGACTGAAGCTTTCTTT
many	TRBD1	TRBV29-1	TRBJ1-1	CSPLRGPGDRANTEAFF	TGCAGCCCCTTGAGGGGGCCGGGGGACAGGGCGAACACTGAAGCTTTCTTT
.	TRBD1	TRBV6-2/TRBV6-3	TRBJ1-2	CASTTGTGGGGYGYTF	TGTGCCAGTACTACCGGGACAGGGGGCGGTGGGTATGGCTACACCTTC
many	.	TRBV12-3/TRBV12-4	TRBJ1-5	CASSLAVRQPQHF	TGTGCCAGCAGTTTGGCAGTCAGGCAGCCCCAGCATTTT
many	.	TRBV9	TRBJ1-5	CASSVAPGRNQPQHF	TGTGCCAGCAGCGTAGCGCCAGGGCGCAATCAGCCCCAGCATTTT
many	TRBD2	TRBV11-2	TRBJ2-3	CASSSLAGGALDTQYF	TGTGCCAGCAGCTCCTTAGCGGGGGGGGCGTTGGATACGCAGTATTTT
many	TRBD1	TRBV6-1	TRBJ1-1	CASRGQGVGTEAFF	TGTGCCAGCAGGGGACAGGGAGTGGGCACTGAAGCTTTCTTT
many	.	TRBV12-3/TRBV12-4	TRBJ1-1	CASSLNYGTEAFF	TGTGCCAGCAGTTTGAACTATGGGACTGAAGCTTTCTTT